This TCR beta chain was retrieved from a study of follicular helper T cells after annual influenza vaccination. Study-wide background: Blood was drawn on days 0, 7 and 28 after vaccination. Findings of the study overall: Day 7 ICOS+CD38+ clones were most often found later in ICOS-CD38- cTfh cells.

To note about this clone: No antigen is known for it.

Trimming cost V 8 bases and J 3 bases, with 7 bases left between them. Germline V CDR1 and CDR2: MNHNY, SVGAGI (reference sequence). CDR3 length equals 11 residues. The repertoire was sequenced with immunoSEQ multiplex PCR; TCRdb's copy has only in-frame clones and lacks some. The sample shows fewer than 8,000 clones, roughly 76% of them seen only once. Time point denoted: 2015-2016 season, 7 days after influenza vaccination. The specimen was CXCR5- memory CD4+ T cells sorted from blood, collected 7 days after influenza vaccination. The V and J genes are TRBV6-6 and TRBJ1-1; D is ambiguous. This clonotype was obtained from an adult who received the influenza vaccine. CDR3 nucleotides: TGTGCCAGCGCCCTATACACTGAAGCTTTCTTT. Residues: CASALYTEAFF.